These T cell receptor beta chains were read from a single sample in a study of beta chain features in type 1 diabetes. Measured with immunoSEQ multiplex PCR; TCRdb has only the in-frame clones, and not every one. Of approximately 240,000 clones in the sample, 16% were seen once. Material for sequencing was naive CD4+ T cells from blood. The receptors derive from a man younger than 45 with type 1 diabetes. Each CDR3 is given with its conserved first and last residue. The D gene is left open where the match is weak. Clone size is given for some rows only: seen once, a few or many times, or a class if the clone is expanded.

d_gene,abundance,j_gene,v_gene,CDR3nt,CDR3aa
TRBD1,few,TRBJ2-1,TRBV29-1,TGCAGCGTTAGAGGGGGCGGGTACAATGAGCAGTTCTTC,CSVRGGGYNEQFF
TRBD1,-,TRBJ2-1,TRBV6-6,TGTGCCAGCAGTTATGGACAGGGAGGCTACAATGAGCAGTTCTTC,CASSYGQGGYNEQFF
-,-,TRBJ2-5,TRBV7-2,TGTGCCAGCAGCGCTTTAGGAGGGGAGACCCAGTACTTC,CASSALGGETQYF
-,-,TRBJ2-1,TRBV7-7,TGTGCTAGCAGCTTAGAACCTCCAGTTAACTCCTACAATGAGCAGTTCTTC,CASSLEPPVNSYNEQFF
-,-,TRBJ2-4,TRBV5-1,TGCGCCAGCAGCCTTAACGGAAACATTCAGTACTTC,CASSLNGNIQYF
TRBD2,few,TRBJ2-5,TRBV4-3,TGCGCCAGCAGCCAAGAGATAGCGGGAGTCCAAGAGACCCAGTACTTC,CASSQEIAGVQETQYF
-,-,TRBJ2-1,TRBV7-8,TGTGCCAGCAGCTTAGGAGGGGGGATAACCTACAATGAGCAGTTCTTC,CASSLGGGITYNEQFF
-,-,TRBJ2-5,TRBV2,TGTGCCAGCAGTGCTGGGGGCGAAGGGACCCAGTACTTC,CASSAGGEGTQYF
TRBD2,-,TRBJ2-1,TRBV7-2,TGTGCCAGCAGCTTAGCGGCTAGCGGGAGTACCTATGAGCAGTTCTTC,CASSLAASGSTYEQFF
-,few,TRBJ2-5,TRBV7-9,TGTGCCAGCAGCTCGTCCGGGCAAGAGACCCAGTACTTC,CASSSSGQETQYF
-,few,TRBJ2-3,TRBV30,TGTGCCGGGACTGCTAGTTATTTGCAGTATTTT,CAGTASYLQYF
-,-,TRBJ2-1,TRBV4-1,TGCGCCAGCAGCCAAAACAATGAGCAGTTCTTC,CASSQNNEQFF
-,-,TRBJ2-7,TRBV6-5,TGTGCCAGCAGTGGACTGTACGAGCAGTACTTC,CASSGLYEQYF
-,few,TRBJ2-1,TRBV7-9,TGTGCCAGCAGTCCAGAGTTCGGAGACTACAATGAGCAGTTCTTC,CASSPEFGDYNEQFF
-,-,TRBJ2-1,TRBV20-1,TGCAGTGCTAGGAACAATGAGCAGTTCTTC,CSARNNEQFF
-,-,TRBJ2-6,TRBV14,TGTGCCAGCAGCCAAGTTGTGGGACGTCTAAGCTCTGGGGCCAACGTCCTGACTTTC,CASSQVVGRLSSGANVLTF
-,-,TRBJ2-5,TRBV18,TGTGCCAGCTCACCGAGAGAGACCCAGTACTTC,CASSPRETQYF